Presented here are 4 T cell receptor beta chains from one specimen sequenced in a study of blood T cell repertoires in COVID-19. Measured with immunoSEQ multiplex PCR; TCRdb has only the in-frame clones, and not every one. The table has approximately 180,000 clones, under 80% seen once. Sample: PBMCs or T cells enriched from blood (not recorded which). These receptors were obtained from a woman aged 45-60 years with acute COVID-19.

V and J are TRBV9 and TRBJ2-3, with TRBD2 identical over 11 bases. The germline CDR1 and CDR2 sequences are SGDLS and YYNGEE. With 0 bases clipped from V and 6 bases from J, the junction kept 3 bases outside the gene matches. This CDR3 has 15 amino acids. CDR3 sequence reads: CASSVVAGGHDTQYF. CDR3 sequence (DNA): TGTGCCAGCAGCGTAGTAGCGGGGGGGCACGATACGCAGTATTTT.

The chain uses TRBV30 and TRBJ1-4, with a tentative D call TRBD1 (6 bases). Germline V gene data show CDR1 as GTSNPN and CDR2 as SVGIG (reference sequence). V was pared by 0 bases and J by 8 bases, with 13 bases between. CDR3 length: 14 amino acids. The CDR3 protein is CAWSVGAGAEKLFF. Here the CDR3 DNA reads TGTGCCTGGAGTGTGGGGGCAGGGGCCGAAAAACTGTTTTTT.

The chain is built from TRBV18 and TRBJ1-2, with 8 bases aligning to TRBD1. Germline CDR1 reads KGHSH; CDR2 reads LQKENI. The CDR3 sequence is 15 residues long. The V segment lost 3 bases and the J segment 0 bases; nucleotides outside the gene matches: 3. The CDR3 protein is CASSPGQVTNYGYTF. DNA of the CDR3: TGTGCCAGCTCACCGGGACAGGTCACTAACTATGGCTACACCTTC.

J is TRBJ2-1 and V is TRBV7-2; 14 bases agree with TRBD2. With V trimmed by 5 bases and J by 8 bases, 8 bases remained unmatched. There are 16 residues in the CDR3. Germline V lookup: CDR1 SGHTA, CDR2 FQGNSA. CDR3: CASSTRLAGGLHEQFF. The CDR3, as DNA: TGTGCCAGCAGCACCAGACTAGCGGGGGGGCTCCATGAGCAGTTCTTC. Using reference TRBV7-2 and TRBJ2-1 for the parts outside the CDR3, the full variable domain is GAGVSQSPSNKVTEKGKDVELRCDPISGHTALYWYRQSLGQGLEFLIYFQGNSAPDKSGLPSDRFSAERTGGSVSTLTIQRTQQEDSAVYLCASSTRLAGGLHEQFFGPGTRLTVL.